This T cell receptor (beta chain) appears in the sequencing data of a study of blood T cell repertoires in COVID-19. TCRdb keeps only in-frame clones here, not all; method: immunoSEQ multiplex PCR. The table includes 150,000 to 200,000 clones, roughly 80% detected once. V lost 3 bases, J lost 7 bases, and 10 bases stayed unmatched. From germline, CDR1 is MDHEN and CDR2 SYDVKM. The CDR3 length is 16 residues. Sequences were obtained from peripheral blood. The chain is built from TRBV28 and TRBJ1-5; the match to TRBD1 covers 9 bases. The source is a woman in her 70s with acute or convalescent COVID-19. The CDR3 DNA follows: TGTGCCAGCAGTTTTCGGCGGACAGGGGATGACCAGCCCCAGCATTTT. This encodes CASSFRRTGDDQPQHF.